These 18 T cell receptor beta chains were sequenced from one sample in a study of blood T cell repertoires in COVID-19 (dated by TCRdb to between 2020 and 2021). The receptor library was made with the immunoSEQ multiplex PCR assay. TCRdb obtained this table from immuneACCESS and retained in-frame rearrangements with V and J assigned. These tables miss some clones; where compared with another copy, unresolved V genes account for less than half of the shortfall, and the remainder is unexplained. This sample is represented by roughly 260,000 clones; roughly 84% of them were singletons. The top ten clonotypes cover under 4.5% of the sample. Sequencing used peripheral blood. The receptors were sampled from a middle-aged woman with active or convalescent COVID-19.

The V gene is TRBV19, the J gene TRBJ2-5, with 11 bases aligning to TRBD2. V was clipped by 6 bases and J by 1 base; unmatched bases: 1. Germline CDR1 reads LNHDA; CDR2 reads SQIVND (reference sequence). The CDR3 is made up of 14 amino acids. The CDR3 loop reads CASRGLAAQETQYF. The DNA of the CDR3 is TGTGCCAGTAGGGGACTAGCGGCCCAAGAGACCCAGTACTTC.

This clone was recorded only once. The chain employs TRBV2 and TRBJ2-2; TRBD1 aligns across 10 bases. Germline values: CDR1 SNHLY, CDR2 FYNNEI. Trimming removed 5 bases from V and 5 bases from J; junction bases left unmatched: 8. The CDR3 extends over 16 amino acids. The CDR3 DNA reads TGTGCCAGCAGTCTGGGGACAGGGGTAATGACCGGGGAGCTGTTTTTT. It codes for CASSLGTGVMTGELFF.

The chain has TRBV6-4 and TRBJ2-1; D is possibly TRBD1 (6 bases). CDR1 is MRHNA, CDR2 SNTAGT, per germline. The V end lost 4 bases, the J end lost 7 bases, and 17 bases lay between the germline ends. The CDR3 consists of 15 residues. DNA for the CDR3: TGTGCCAGCAGTGGGATTGCGGATACAGGGAATGAGCAGTTCTTC. This sequence encodes CASSGIADTGNEQFF.

CDR3 residues: CASSVAGDGETQYF. CDR3 bases: TGTGCCAGCAGCGTGGCAGGGGACGGGGAGACCCAGTACTTC. The genes are TRBV5-4 and TRBJ2-5, with D perhaps TRBD1 (6 bases). Looked up from germline, CDR1 is SGHNT and CDR2 is YYREEE (reference sequence). CDR3 length: 14 amino acids. Trimming shortened V by 4 bases and J by 5 bases, and 15 bases separated the two germline ends. Filled out from reference TRBV5-4 and TRBJ2-5, the complete variable domain reads ETGVTQSPTHLIKTRGQQVTLRCSSQSGHNTVSWYQQALGQGPQFIFQYYREEENGRGNFPPRFSGLQFPNYSSELNVNALELDDSALYLCASSVAGDGETQYFGPGTRLLVL.

The chain carries TRBV5-1 and TRBJ1-6; D gene uncertain. The V gene lost 2 bases and the J gene lost 7 bases, with 13 bases spanning the gap. Germline CDR1 SGHRS, CDR2 YFSETQ. CDR3 size: 15 residues. The CDR3 reads CASSLDLGGNSPLHF. The CDR3, as DNA: TGCGCCAGCAGCTTAGACCTCGGAGGGAATTCACCCCTCCACTTT.

Remarks on this clone: A junction boundary mismatches the germline segment, possibly from a read error. CDR3 sequence: CASRLEGGGSYEQYF. The CDR3 DNA follows: TGTGCCAGCAGATTAGAGGGGGGGGGCTCCTACGAGCAGTACTTC. The V gene is TRBV7-2, the J gene TRBJ2-7; weak D call: TRBD2 (7 bases). Germline V CDR1 and CDR2: SGHTA, FQGNSA. The CDR3 contains 15 residues.

The V gene is TRBV27, the J gene TRBJ2-7; 13 bases are a match to TRBD2. The CDR3 sequence is 15 residues long. Germline CDR1 MNHEY, CDR2 SMNVEV (reference sequence). V was clipped by 4 bases and J by 3 bases; unmatched bases: 3. CDR3 residues: CASSYGTSGDYEQYF. The CDR3 bases are TGTGCCAGCAGTTATGGGACTAGCGGGGACTACGAGCAGTACTTC.

The J gene is TRBJ2-1, the V gene TRBV6-5; 8 bases are a match to TRBD1. V shed 5 bases, J shed 12 bases, and the junction held 15 bases outside the gene matches. The germline V gene encodes CDR1 MNHEY and CDR2 SVGAGI. CDR3 length: 15 residues. For the CDR3, the DNA is TGTGCCAGCAGTAAATCCGGGACAGGATCCCGTTGGCAGTTCTTC. It translates to CASSKSGTGSRWQFF.

V usage is TRBV7-3 and J usage is TRBJ2-3; TRBD1 might be the D (5 bases). The CDR3 spans 14 residues. V lost 2 bases and J lost 1, with 7 bases in between. Germline V lookup: CDR1 SGHTA, CDR2 FQGTGA. This CDR3 is CASSLLGGTDTQYF. The CDR3 DNA reads as TGTGCCAGCAGCTTATTAGGGGGCACAGATACGCAGTATTTT.

This chain uses TRBV11-3 with TRBJ2-3, with 9 bases aligning to TRBD2. The germline V gene has CDR1 SGHNT and CDR2 YENEEA. The ends lost 5 bases at V and 2 bases at J; junction bases unmatched: 5. CDR3 length: 15 residues. Here the CDR3 reads CASSLSGGLTDTQYF. The CDR3 DNA follows: TGTGCCAGCAGCCTTAGCGGGGGCCTCACAGATACGCAGTATTTT.

This clone was detected only a few times. The gene calls are TRBV2 and TRBJ1-2; D perhaps matches TRBD1 (6 bases). V was shortened by 5 bases and J by 4 bases, with 14 bases between the two germline ends. Germline V gene data show CDR1 as SNHLY and CDR2 as FYNNEI. The CDR3 contains 14 residues. The CDR3 loop reads CASSPQGLGYGYTF. CDR3 nucleotides: TGTGCCAGCAGTCCGCAGGGGTTGGGCTATGGCTACACCTTC. The full variable domain, completed using reference TRBV2 and TRBJ1-2, is EPEVTQTPSHQVTQMGQEVILRCVPISNHLYFYWYRQILGQKVEFLVSFYNNEISEKSEIFDDQFSVERPDGSNFTLKIRSTKLEDSAMYFCASSPQGLGYGYTFGSGTRLTVV.

The V and J genes are TRBV11-2 and TRBJ2-7, with TRBD1 matching 7 bases. V lost 3 bases, J lost 3 bases, and 5 bases stayed unmatched. The length of the CDR3 is 14 residues. CDR1 is SGHAT and CDR2 is FQNNGV in the germline V gene. Here the CDR3 reads CASSFNRGSYEQYF. For the CDR3, the DNA is TGTGCCAGCAGCTTTAACAGGGGAAGCTACGAGCAGTACTTC.

This chain joins TRBV28 and TRBJ1-3; D gene ambiguous. Per germline, CDR1 MDHEN and CDR2 SYDVKM. The ends were cut back, 7 bases at V and 5 bases at J, with 15 bases in the middle. The CDR3 has 14 residues. Here the CDR3 DNA reads TGTGCCAGCACCCCCAGGTGGGAGAGAAACACCATATATTTT. Protein sequence: CASTPRWERNTIYF.

The chain employs TRBV9 and TRBJ2-3, with D perhaps matching TRBD2 (6 bases). CDR1 and CDR2 from the germline V gene are SGDLS and YYNGEE. The length of the CDR3 is 15 residues. Between the trimmed V and J ends, which lost 4 bases and 4 bases, there was a span of 16 bases. DNA of the CDR3: TGTGCCAGCAGCTCCCGACTAGGATCCCCAGATACGCAGTATTTT. It encodes CASSSRLGSPDTQYF. Variable domain in full (rest from reference TRBV9 and TRBJ2-3): DSGVTQTPKHLITATGQRVTLRCSPRSGDLSVYWYQQSLDQGLQFLIQYYNGEERAKGNILERFSAQQFPDLHSELNLSSLELGDSALYFCASSSRLGSPDTQYFGPGTRLTVL.

The chain couples TRBV25-1 to TRBJ1-6; 7 nucleotides match TRBD1. V gave up 8 bases and J gave up 6 bases; unmatched junction bases: 7. The length of the CDR3 is 14 residues. The germline V gene has CDR1 MGHDK and CDR2 SYGVNS. CDR3 DNA sequence: TGTGCCAGCGGTCCGACAGGGCGTAATTCACCCCTCCACTTT. Its translation: CASGPTGRNSPLHF.

The V call is TRBV19, the J call TRBJ2-3; 8 bases map to TRBD2. V trimming: 6 bases; J trimming: 4 bases; junction bases outside the gene matches: 12. The CDR3 consists of 16 residues. Germline V gene sequence: CDR1 LNHDA, CDR2 SQIVND (reference sequence). The CDR3 region has the DNA TGTGCCAGTAGCGGACGAGTGAAAGCGGGGGCAGATACGCAGTATTTT. This translates into CASSGRVKAGADTQYF.

V usage is TRBV5-5 and J usage is TRBJ1-2; D is ambiguous. CDR1 and CDR2 from the germline V gene are SGHKS and YYEKEE (reference sequence). V dropped 0 bases and J dropped 4 bases, with 7 bases sitting between them. The CDR3 is made up of 13 amino acids. The CDR3 coding sequence is TGTGCCAGCAGCTTGGAACAGACCTATGGCTACACCTTC. Its protein product is CASSLEQTYGYTF.

This rearrangement joins TRBV24-1 to TRBJ1-4, with 9 bases lining up with TRBD1. Trimming took 7 bases from V and 10 from J; bases not matched to a gene: 6. The CDR3 is 13 amino acids. The germline gives CDR1 KGHDR, CDR2 SFDVKD. Written as DNA, the CDR3 is TGTGCCACCAGCGGACAGGGGTCTAGAAAACTGTTTTTT. Translation: CATSGQGSRKLFF.